This TCR beta chain comes out of a study of blood T cells in healthy people across ages. Germline V gene lookup returns CDR1 SGHTA and CDR2 FQGTGA. V gave up 2 bases and J gave up 2 bases; unmatched junction bases: 10. This CDR3 is 17 amino acids long. PCR was performed a second time for roughly 6 to 12 cycles using a sample-barcoded 5' primer and a J-beta primer mix. TCRdb fed the 5' RACE reads into MiXCR, producing one record per CDR3 protein. The profile covers around 1.1 million distinct CDR3 sequences, with approximately 38% appearing a single time and roughly 14% taken by the ten largest. The chain carries TRBV7-3 and TRBJ2-3, with TRBD2 matching 7 bases. Sequencing was carried out using blood. The receptor was derived from a man younger than 30 in good health. This chain's CDR3 is CASSLGPRGTNTDTQYF. Here the CDR3 DNA reads TGTGCCAGCAGCTTAGGTCCCCGGGGGACTAACACAGATACGCAGTATTTT.